A selection of T cell receptor beta chains follows, all from one sample in a study of blood T cell repertoires in COVID-19. Assay: immunoSEQ multiplex PCR; the TCRdb copy retains only in-frame clones and omits some. The table has roughly 140,000 clones, 85% seen once. Sequencing used peripheral blood. The receptors derive from a man aged 45 to 65 with acute or convalescent COVID-19. Each CDR3 is given without its conserved first and last residue. Rows give clone size only sometimes, using once, few, many, or a class for an expanded clone.

v_call	j_call	clone_size	cdr3_aa
TRBV9	TRBJ1-3	once	ASSIRGQGNTIY
TRBV20-1	TRBJ1-1	NA	SASPAMNTEAF
TRBV28	TRBJ2-3	once	ASSRETQY
TRBV27	TRBJ2-2	NA	ASSLHRFAGELF
TRBV10-2	TRBJ2-5	NA	ASSVGRLETQY
TRBV5-4	TRBJ1-6	NA	ASSKTGGDSPLH
TRBV5-1	TRBJ2-7	NA	ASSYRQGPYEQY
TRBV6-9	TRBJ2-7	NA	ASSKLGGGVRRTYEQY
TRBV7-3	TRBJ1-1	once	ASSLDRGGTEAF
TRBV3-1/TRBV3-2	TRBJ1-2	NA	ASSHRTGNYGYT
TRBV5-1	TRBJ1-4	NA	ASSTSGTVNEKLF
TRBV7-9	TRBJ1-4	NA	ASSLAGVTNEKLF
TRBV6-2/TRBV6-3	TRBJ2-7	NA	ASSYASGTPYEQY
TRBV5-1	TRBJ2-3	NA	ASRDRSTDTQY
TRBV12-5	TRBJ2-2	NA	ASVGRTSGRGSGELF
TRBV10-2	TRBJ1-1	NA	ASSGTGGETEAF
TRBV20-1	TRBJ1-5	NA	SASQDRSNQPQH